This T cell receptor beta chain was captured in a study of human T cells and chemical hapten exposure. Whole-study context: A 2 cm by 2 cm inner upper arm patch received 2% DPC for sensitization. Read at 6 days, the patch tests placed 0.01% DPC on the upper back.

As to time point: patch test 3, about 24 weeks after DPC sensitization. Treatment specified: therapeutic diphenylcyclopropenone sensitization with weekly scalp DPC. One entry per CDR3 protein results from TCRdb running MiXCR on the RACE reads. The table shows about 120,000 distinct CDR3 sequences, with roughly 10% occurring only once. Germline V gene data show CDR1 as MNHEY and CDR2 as SVGEGT. Losses at the gene ends were 5 bases for V and 10 bases for J; bases not matched to a gene: 16. This CDR3 region has 17 residues. This clonotype was counted between two and nine times. This sample comprised whole blood, obtained in connection with sensitization to the hapten diphenylcyclopropenone (DPC). This TCR derives from a woman in her forties or fifties with alopecia areata. Some clones in this sample may be carry-over from other donors' samples. The chain employs TRBV6-2 or TRBV6-3 and TRBJ2-1; the match to TRBD2 covers 11 bases. The CDR3 nucleotides are TGTGCCAGCAGTCCCGAAACCCTAGCGGGAGGAGGGAACGAGCAGTTCTTC. Translating it yields CASSPETLAGGGNEQFF.